This T cell receptor (beta chain) was profiled in a study of identifying expanded T cells in peripheral blood. Method: immunoSEQ multiplex PCR; TCRdb's copy keeps in-frame clones and lacks some. The table includes about 90,000 clones, nearly 90% detected once. Worth noting for this clone: Antigen: not known.

Healthy donors had no documented immune events, such as infections, while sampled. Notes on the study in general: Two-week clone count variance significantly increased as total template count grew. Technical replicates showed around 1.1 changed clones; two weeks about 16.4; four weeks 19.

Sample: blood. The sequence was collected from a person aged 18 to 70 in good health.

In nucleotides, the CDR3 is TGTGCCAGCAGCTTATTAGGGACCCAAGAGACCCAGTACTTC. Residues: CASSLLGTQETQYF. The chain uses TRBV5-4 and TRBJ2-5; D assignment may be TRBD1 or TRBD2 (5 bases each). CDR3 length: 14 amino acids. Per germline, CDR1 SGHNT and CDR2 YYREEE (reference sequence). The ends were cut back, 2 bases at V and 1 base at J, with 9 bases in the middle.